One sample yielded the 7 T cell receptor beta chains listed below, sequenced in a study of cytomegalovirus exposure and HLA in healthy donors. Primers for the PCR totalled 60 Vbeta and 13 Jbeta. TCRdb keeps only in-frame clones here, not all; method: immunoSEQ multiplex PCR. Altogether 97,000 or so clones are present, roughly three quarters being singletons, with the ten largest covering roughly 9.3%. The sample taken for sequencing was PBMCs. These receptors were collected from a male donor in good health and CMV-seropositive.

This sequence joins TRBV11-2 and TRBJ2-7, with TRBD2 matching 7 bases. Trimming removed 0 bases from V and 2 bases from J; junction bases left unmatched: 1. This CDR3 is 14 amino acids long. Germline assignment: CDR1 SGHAT and CDR2 FQNNGV. CDR3 amino acids: CASSLDAGAYEQYF. CDR3 bases: TGTGCCAGCAGCTTAGACGCGGGAGCCTACGAGCAGTACTTC.

The chain is built from TRBV6-5 and TRBJ2-5; perhaps TRBD2 as D (6 bases). The J call could be wrong; TRBJ2-7 is a better fit for the DNA end. Germline-derived CDR1 and CDR2 are MNHEY and SVGAGI. The CDR3 is made up of 14 amino acids. The CDR3, as DNA: TGTGCCAGCAGGACTCTAGCGTCCTATTCCGAGCAGTACTTC. Amino acids: CASRTLASYSEQYF.

The chain has TRBV27 and TRBJ2-2; possibly TRBD2 for D (7 bases). V was clipped by 0 bases and J by 7 bases, with 15 bases between them. The CDR3 length is 16 residues. Germline V lookup: CDR1 MNHEY, CDR2 SMNVEV (reference sequence). The CDR3 region is CASSLSPGGRGGELFF. DNA of the CDR3: TGTGCCAGCAGTTTATCTCCCGGGGGGCGCGGCGGGGAGCTGTTTTTT.

This chain connects TRBV7-3 to TRBJ2-1; TRBD2 agrees at 8 bases. Germline CDR1 and CDR2: SGHTA and FQGTGA. The V and J ends lost 5 bases and 11 bases, in that order; junction bases with no gene match: 5. CDR3 length equals 12 residues. The CDR3 here is CASSLGLAQQFF. DNA for the CDR3: TGTGCCAGCAGCCTAGGACTAGCCCAGCAGTTCTTC.

V and J are TRBV28 and TRBJ1-1; tentative D call: TRBD1 (5 bases). This CDR3 spans 18 amino acids. The ends were cut back, 3 bases at V and 6 bases at J, with 26 bases in the middle. Germline V CDR1 and CDR2: MDHEN, SYDVKM. The CDR3 DNA reads TGTGCCAGCAGTTTGGGGTGGGGAGGGGCCCGCGTTTATTCTGAAGCTTTCTTT. Its protein product is CASSLGWGGARVYSEAFF.

The genes are TRBV5-1 and TRBJ1-1; D not resolved. The germline CDR1 and CDR2 sequences are SGHRS and YFSETQ. Trimming took off 7 bases at V and 1 base at J, with 17 bases between the two ends. The CDR3 is 15 amino acids. CDR3 in DNA: TGCGCCAGCCATGTCCGGGAGGGTGGGAACACTGAAGCTTTCTTT. Translation: CASHVREGGNTEAFF.

This chain joins TRBV10-3 and TRBJ2-7; TRBD1 aligns across 8 bases. The CDR3 sequence is 13 residues long. V shed 6 bases and J 2 bases; nucleotides not matched to a gene: 3. Germline CDR1 is ENHRY and CDR2 is SYGVKD. CDR3 coding DNA: TGTGCCATCAGCCCGACAGGGGCCTACGAGCAGTACTTC. Protein sequence: CAISPTGAYEQYF.